This T cell receptor beta chain was observed in a study of blood T cell repertoires in COVID-19. About the research overall: COVID-19 samples, acute and convalescent, were from the United States, Italy and Spain. In each case, the material was cDNA or gDNA derived from T cells, B-cell-depleted T cells, or PBMCs.

The CDR3 is made up of 15 amino acids. The germline CDR1 and CDR2 sequences are SNHLY and FYNNEI. Between the trimmed V and J ends, which lost 8 bases and 3 bases, there was a span of 18 bases. In the source study's methods: Estimates of nucleated cell counts were drawn from the amplification of reference gene primers. Sequencing was performed with immunoSEQ multiplex PCR; in TCRdb, only in-frame clones are kept and a portion is missing. Clone size and V and J calls were adopted from that table, with D and trimming inferred from the DNA. The sample carries more than 130,000 clones, roughly 80% recorded once.

The origin of this receptor is a woman of 80 years or more in a cohort sampled during active or convalescent COVID-19. The sample was peripheral blood. The chain links TRBV2 to TRBJ2-3; D is unresolved. The CDR3 nucleotides are TGTGCCAGCCATCGGATCGGAGTTCAGACAGATACGCAGTATTTT. Its protein product is CASHRIGVQTDTQYF. Supplemented by reference TRBV2 and TRBJ2-3, the full variable domain reads EPEVTQTPSHQVTQMGQEVILRCVPISNHLYFYWYRQILGQKVEFLVSFYNNEISEKSEIFDDQFSVERPDGSNFTLKIRSTKLEDSAMYFCASHRIGVQTDTQYFGPGTRLTVL.